These 13 T cell receptor beta chains were sequenced from one sample in a study of T cell responses to AZD1222 COVID-19 vaccine. TCRdb keeps only in-frame clones here, not all; method: immunoSEQ multiplex PCR. The table includes roughly 93,000 clones, about 88% detected once. This material consisted of peripheral blood, taken on day 0 of AZD1222 vaccination. All receptors derive from an adult in good health.

The chain joins TRBV27 to TRBJ2-7, with 9 bases lining up with TRBD2. With V trimmed by 3 bases and J by 5 bases, 11 bases remained unmatched. CDR3 size: 16 residues. CDR1 and CDR2 from the germline V gene are MNHEY and SMNVEV (reference sequence). The CDR3 loop reads CASSFLTGTSFNEQYF. DNA for the CDR3: TGTGCCAGCAGTTTCTTAACCGGGACTAGCTTCAACGAGCAGTACTTC.

The V gene is TRBV18, the J gene TRBJ1-5; TRBD1 matches at 9 bases. The germline V gene encodes CDR1 KGHSH and CDR2 LQKENI. The CDR3 spans 18 residues. V was pared by 0 bases and J by 0 bases, with 6 bases of the junction left unmatched. CDR3 amino acids: CASSPPAGQGYSNQPQHF. The CDR3, as DNA: TGTGCCAGCTCACCACCGGCGGGACAGGGTTATAGCAATCAGCCCCAGCATTTT.

This clone has just one count. The V and J genes are TRBV19 and TRBJ2-7; D might be TRBD2 (6 bases). In germline, CDR1 is LNHDA, CDR2 SQIVND (reference sequence). There are 14 residues in the CDR3. V was pared by 7 bases and J by 2 bases, with 15 bases between. The CDR3 region has the DNA TGTGCCAGTAAGGGGCAAGGCGGGACCTACGAGCAGTACTTC. Translated: CASKGQGGTYEQYF.

The gene calls are TRBV11-3 and TRBJ2-1; maybe TRBD2 (5 bases). This CDR3 comprises 17 residues. Germline V gene sequence: CDR1 SGHNT, CDR2 YENEEA. Trimming removed 0 bases at V and 4 bases at J, with 16 bases between. CDR3 sequence: CASSLDRDSGGYNEQFF. For the CDR3, the DNA is TGTGCCAGCAGCTTAGATCGAGACTCCGGAGGATACAATGAGCAGTTCTTC.

The rearrangement uses TRBV3-1 (or the pseudogene TRBV3-2) and TRBJ1-2, with TRBD1 as a possible D gene (5 bases). The CDR3 contains 13 residues. CDR1 LGHDT and CDR2 YNNKEL come from the germline V gene (reference sequence). Trimming shortened V by 1 base and J by 6 bases, and 9 bases separated the two germline ends. The CDR3: CASSQVGTNGYTF. CDR3 in DNA: TGTGCCAGCAGCCAAGTTGGGACGAATGGCTACACCTTC.

The chain recombines TRBV19 with TRBJ2-7; 7 bases are shared with TRBD1. CDR1 and CDR2 from the germline V gene are LNHDA and SQIVND (reference sequence). This CDR3 comprises 14 residues. J lost 2 bases, V lost 3 bases, and 4 bases had no gene match. The CDR3 is CASSMWDRTYEQYF. The CDR3 DNA reads as TGTGCCAGTAGTATGTGGGACAGAACCTACGAGCAGTACTTC. Filled out from reference TRBV19 and TRBJ2-7, the complete variable domain reads DGGITQSPKYLFRKEGQNVTLSCEQNLNHDAMYWYRQDPGQGLRLIYYSQIVNDFQKGDIAEGYSVSREKKESFPLTVTSAQKNPTAFYLCASSMWDRTYEQYFGPGTRLTVT.

The gene calls are TRBV6-5 and TRBJ1-1; D may be TRBD1 (5 bases). Germline V lookup: CDR1 MNHEY, CDR2 SVGAGI. The CDR3 sequence is 13 residues long. V was cut by 2 bases and J by 8 bases, with 12 bases left in between. The CDR3 DNA is TGTGCCAGCAGTTACAACGGACGGGGGGAAGCTTTCTTT. It translates to CASSYNGRGEAFF.

This chain links TRBV19 with TRBJ1-5; 7 bases map to TRBD1. The CDR3 has 14 residues. CDR1 LNHDA and CDR2 SQIVND come from the germline V gene (reference sequence). V trimming: 7 bases; J trimming: 4 bases; junction bases outside the gene matches: 7. CDR3 residues: CASTHQGGNQPQHF. In DNA, the CDR3 is TGTGCCAGTACCCACCAGGGGGGGAATCAGCCCCAGCATTTT. The full variable domain, its missing parts supplied by reference TRBV19 and TRBJ1-5, is DGGITQSPKYLFRKEGQNVTLSCEQNLNHDAMYWYRQDPGQGLRLIYYSQIVNDFQKGDIAEGYSVSREKKESFPLTVTSAQKNPTAFYLCASTHQGGNQPQHFGDGTRLSIL.

The J gene is TRBJ1-2, the V gene TRBV2; D call uncertain. Per germline, CDR1 SNHLY and CDR2 FYNNEI. The CDR3 contains 11 residues. V was trimmed by 8 bases and J by 5 bases, leaving 9 bases between them. DNA of the CDR3: TGTGCCAGCGCTACATCTTATGGCTACACCTTC. It codes for CASATSYGYTF.

This chain links TRBV7-3 with TRBJ1-1, with D perhaps matching TRBD1 (5 bases). The CDR3 runs 13 residues. CDR1 and CDR2 (germline): SGHTA, FQGTGA. V gave up 5 bases and J gave up 2 bases, with 9 bases separating them. The CDR3 here is CASSLGTNTEAFF. The CDR3 DNA reads as TGTGCCAGCAGCCTAGGGACCAACACTGAAGCTTTCTTT.

The V gene is TRBV30, the J gene TRBJ1-1; tentatively, D is TRBD1 (6 bases). V dropped 5 bases and J dropped 5 bases, with 15 bases sitting between them. The CDR3 has 13 residues. The V gene's germline CDR1 is GTSNPN and CDR2 SVGIG (reference sequence). The CDR3 DNA sequence: TGTGCCTGGGAGAGGGGGATGGGGACTGAAGCTTTCTTT. Translation gives CAWERGMGTEAFF.

This chain joins TRBV7-2 and TRBJ1-4; 10 nucleotides match TRBD1. CDR3 length: 15 residues. The germline V gene has CDR1 SGHTA and CDR2 FQGNSA. The V segment lost 5 bases and the J segment 8 bases; nucleotides outside the gene matches: 8. The CDR3 reads CASSTGGTGVEKLFF. The CDR3, as DNA: TGTGCCAGCAGCACGGGGGGGACAGGGGTGGAAAAACTGTTTTTT.

The genes are TRBV9 and TRBJ1-4, with TRBD1 identical over 10 bases. Germline-derived CDR1 and CDR2 are SGDLS and YYNGEE. The CDR3 runs to 15 residues. The ends lost 2 bases at V and 6 bases at J; junction bases unmatched: 4. CDR3 amino acids: CASSVRQGADEKLFF. The CDR3 nucleotides are TGTGCCAGCAGCGTCCGACAGGGGGCCGATGAAAAACTGTTTTTT. The full variable domain, its missing parts supplied by reference TRBV9 and TRBJ1-4, is DSGVTQTPKHLITATGQRVTLRCSPRSGDLSVYWYQQSLDQGLQFLIQYYNGEERAKGNILERFSAQQFPDLHSELNLSSLELGDSALYFCASSVRQGADEKLFFGSGTQLSVL.